The clone carrying this T cell receptor (beta chain) was seen only once. Its antigen remains unidentified. This table comes from immunoSEQ multiplex PCR, and its TCRdb copy is limited to in-frame clones, with some not included. The table has over 40,000 clones, around 96% seen once. The data stem from a study of T cells in tuberculosis. Regarding the study as a whole: Active tuberculosis patients had shorter CDR3-alpha; the beta difference was nonsignificant. Selection depended on which cryopreserved specimens were available. Smaller distances to GMM-specific TCRs suggested their expansion in active tuberculosis.

The CDR3 covers 16 residues. Trimming left V 2 bases short and J 6 bases short, with 19 bases between. The germline V gene encodes CDR1 MDHEN and CDR2 SYDVKM. The sample consisted of PBMCs. The clonotype comes from a donor aged 10-29 years with latent tuberculosis or without tuberculosis infection. This chain connects TRBV28 to TRBJ1-1; D not resolved. Here the CDR3 reads CASSLQGRGVLSEAFF. In DNA form, the CDR3 reads TGTGCCAGCAGTTTACAAGGGCGGGGAGTCCTCTCTGAAGCTTTCTTT.